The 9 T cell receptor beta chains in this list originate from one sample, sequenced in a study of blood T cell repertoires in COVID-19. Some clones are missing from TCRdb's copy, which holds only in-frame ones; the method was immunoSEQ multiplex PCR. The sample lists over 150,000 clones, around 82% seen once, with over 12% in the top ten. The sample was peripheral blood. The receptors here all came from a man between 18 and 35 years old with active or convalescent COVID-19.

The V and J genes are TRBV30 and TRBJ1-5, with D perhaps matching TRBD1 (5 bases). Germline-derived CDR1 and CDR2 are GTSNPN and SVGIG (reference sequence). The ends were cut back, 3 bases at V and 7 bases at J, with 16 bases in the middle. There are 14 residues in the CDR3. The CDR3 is CAWRWASGRQPQHF. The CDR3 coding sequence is TGTGCCTGGAGATGGGCGTCAGGGCGCCAGCCCCAGCATTTT.

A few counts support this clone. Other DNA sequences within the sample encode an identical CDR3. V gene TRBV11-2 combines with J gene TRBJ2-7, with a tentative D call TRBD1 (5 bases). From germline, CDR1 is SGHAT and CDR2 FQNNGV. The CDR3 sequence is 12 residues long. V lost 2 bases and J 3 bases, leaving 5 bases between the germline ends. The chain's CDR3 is CASSLQGYEQYF. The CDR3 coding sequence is TGTGCCAGCAGCTTACAGGGCTACGAGCAGTACTTC.

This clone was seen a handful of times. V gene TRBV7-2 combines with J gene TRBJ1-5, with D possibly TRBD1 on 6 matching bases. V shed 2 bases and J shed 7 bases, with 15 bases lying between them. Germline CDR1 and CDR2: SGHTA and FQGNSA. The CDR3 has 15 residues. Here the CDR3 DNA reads TGTGCCAGCAGCTTATCTTCAGGGGTCGGGCAGCCCCAGCATTTT. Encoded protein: CASSLSSGVGQPQHF.

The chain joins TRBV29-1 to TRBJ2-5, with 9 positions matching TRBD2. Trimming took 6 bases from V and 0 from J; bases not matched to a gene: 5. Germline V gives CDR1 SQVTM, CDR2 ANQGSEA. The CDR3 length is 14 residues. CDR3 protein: CSVAWTSDQETQYF. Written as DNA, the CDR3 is TGCAGCGTGGCCTGGACTAGCGACCAAGAGACCCAGTACTTC.

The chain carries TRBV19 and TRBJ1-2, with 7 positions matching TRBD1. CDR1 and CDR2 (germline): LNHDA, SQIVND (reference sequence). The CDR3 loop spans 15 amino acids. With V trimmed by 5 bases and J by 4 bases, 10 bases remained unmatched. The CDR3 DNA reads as TGTGCCAGTAGTGTTTCCGGGACAGCGGTCTATGGCTACACCTTC. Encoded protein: CASSVSGTAVYGYTF.

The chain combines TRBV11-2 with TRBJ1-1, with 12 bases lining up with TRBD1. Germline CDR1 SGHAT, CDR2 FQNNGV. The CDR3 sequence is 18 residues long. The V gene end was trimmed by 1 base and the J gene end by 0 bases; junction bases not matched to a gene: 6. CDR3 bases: TGTGCCAGCAGCTTAGCCCCAGGGACAGGGGGCCTGAACACTGAAGCTTTCTTT. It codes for CASSLAPGTGGLNTEAFF.

CDR3 sequence: CASSQDPRTPTTDTQYF. In DNA, the CDR3 is TGCGCCAGCAGCCAAGATCCTAGGACTCCCACCACAGATACGCAGTATTTT. The rearrangement links TRBV4-1 to TRBJ2-3, with D tentatively TRBD2 (5 bases). The CDR3 is made up of 17 amino acids. CDR1 is MGHRA and CDR2 is YSYEKL in the germline V gene. V was shortened by 0 bases and J by 2 bases, with 15 bases between the two germline ends.

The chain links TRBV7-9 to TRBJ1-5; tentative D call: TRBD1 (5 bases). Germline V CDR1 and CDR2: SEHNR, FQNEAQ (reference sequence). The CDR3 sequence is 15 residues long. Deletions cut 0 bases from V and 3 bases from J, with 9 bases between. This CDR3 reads CASSLAGVHNQPQHF. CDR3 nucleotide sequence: TGTGCCAGCAGCTTAGCAGGGGTGCACAATCAGCCCCAGCATTTT.

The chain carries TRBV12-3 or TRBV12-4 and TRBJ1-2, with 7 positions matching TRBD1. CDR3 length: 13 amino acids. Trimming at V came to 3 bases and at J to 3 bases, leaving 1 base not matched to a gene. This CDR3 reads CASSFQGDYGYTF. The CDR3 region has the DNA TGTGCCAGCAGTTTTCAGGGGGACTATGGCTACACCTTC.